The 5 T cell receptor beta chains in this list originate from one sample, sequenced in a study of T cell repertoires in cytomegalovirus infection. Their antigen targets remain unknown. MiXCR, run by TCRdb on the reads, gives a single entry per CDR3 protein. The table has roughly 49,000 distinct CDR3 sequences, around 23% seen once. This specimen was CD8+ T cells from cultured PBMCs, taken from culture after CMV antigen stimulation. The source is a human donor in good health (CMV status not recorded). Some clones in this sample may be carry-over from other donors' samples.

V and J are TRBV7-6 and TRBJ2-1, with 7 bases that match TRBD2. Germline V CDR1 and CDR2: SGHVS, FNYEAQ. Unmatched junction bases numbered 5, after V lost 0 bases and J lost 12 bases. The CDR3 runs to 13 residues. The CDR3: CASSLASGERQFF. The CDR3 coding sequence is TGTGCCAGCAGCTTAGCCAGCGGGGAAAGGCAGTTCTTC. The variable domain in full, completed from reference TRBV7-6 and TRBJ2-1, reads GAGVSQSPRYKVTKRGQDVALRCDPISGHVSLYWYRQALGQGPEFLTYFNYEAQQDKSGLPNDRFSAERPEGSISTLTIQRTEQRDSAMYRCASSLASGERQFFGPGTRLTVL.

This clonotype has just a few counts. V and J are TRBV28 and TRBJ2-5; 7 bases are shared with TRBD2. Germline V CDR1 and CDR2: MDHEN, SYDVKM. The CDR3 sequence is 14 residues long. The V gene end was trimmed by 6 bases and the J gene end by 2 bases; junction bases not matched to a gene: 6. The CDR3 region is CASRGGIIQETQYF. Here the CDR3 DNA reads TGTGCCAGCAGGGGGGGGATTATTCAAGAGACCCAGTACTTC. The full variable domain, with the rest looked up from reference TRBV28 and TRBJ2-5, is DVKVTQSSRYLVKRTGEKVFLECVQDMDHENMFWYRQDPGLGLRLIYFSYDVKMKEKGDIPEGYSVSREKKERFSLILESASTNQTSMYLCASRGGIIQETQYFGPGTRLLVL.

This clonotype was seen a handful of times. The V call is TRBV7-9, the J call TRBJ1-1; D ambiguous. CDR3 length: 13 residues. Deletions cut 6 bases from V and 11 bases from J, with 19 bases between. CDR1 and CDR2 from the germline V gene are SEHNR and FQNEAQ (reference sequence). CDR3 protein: CASRPGGRGYAFF. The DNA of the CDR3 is TGTGCCAGCAGGCCGGGAGGACGAGGTTATGCTTTCTTT.

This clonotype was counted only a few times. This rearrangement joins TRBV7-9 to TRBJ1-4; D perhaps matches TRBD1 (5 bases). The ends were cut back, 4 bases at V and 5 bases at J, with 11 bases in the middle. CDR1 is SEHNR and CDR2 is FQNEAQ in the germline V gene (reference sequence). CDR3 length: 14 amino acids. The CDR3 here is CASSSYSGNEKLFF. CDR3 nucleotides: TGTGCCAGCAGCTCCTACTCAGGGAATGAAAAACTGTTTTTT.

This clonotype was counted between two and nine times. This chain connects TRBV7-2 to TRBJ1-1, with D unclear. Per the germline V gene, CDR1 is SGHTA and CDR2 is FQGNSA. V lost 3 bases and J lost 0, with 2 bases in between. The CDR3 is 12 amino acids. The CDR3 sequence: CASSLVNTEAFF. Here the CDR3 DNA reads TGTGCCAGCAGCTTGGTGAACACTGAAGCTTTCTTT.